The rows below give T cell receptor beta chains drawn from one sample of a study of blood T cells in healthy people across ages. TCRdb reprocessed the 5' RACE reads with MiXCR, giving one entry per CDR3 protein. The data contain roughly 560,000 distinct CDR3 sequences, 24% of them singletons. In addition, the sample was reused for a study of T cells of mothers and their children.

What was sequenced was blood. The receptor source for this set is a boy between 10 and 17 years old in good health. CDR3s include the opening cysteine and the closing phenylalanine or tryptophan. Fields, in order: clone size, J gene, D gene, V gene, CDR3 protein, CDR3 DNA. The D gene is left open where the match is weak. Clone size is stated in some rows and not others, as once, few, many or a class when expanded.

clone_size: NA
j_call: TRBJ2-2
d_call: NA
v_call: TRBV7-9
cdr3_aa: CASSPIRGNTGELFF
cdr3_nt: TGTGCCAGCAGCCCGATTCGGGGGAACACCGGGGAGCTGTTTTTT

clone_size: NA
j_call: TRBJ1-2
d_call: TRBD1
v_call: TRBV28
cdr3_aa: CASSFRQGSGYTF
cdr3_nt: TGTGCCAGCAGTTTCCGACAGGGCTCTGGCTACACCTTC

clone_size: few
j_call: TRBJ1-1
d_call: TRBD1
v_call: TRBV30
cdr3_aa: CAWSRDRELGEAFF
cdr3_nt: TGTGCCTGGAGTCGGGACAGGGAGTTGGGTGAAGCTTTCTTT

clone_size: NA
j_call: TRBJ2-1
d_call: NA
v_call: TRBV28
cdr3_aa: CASSFRSGLRRDPAYNEQFF
cdr3_nt: TGTGCCAGCAGTTTTCGATCGGGGTTACGCCGGGATCCGGCCTACAATGAGCAGTTCTTC

clone_size: once
j_call: TRBJ2-3
d_call: TRBD2
v_call: TRBV28
cdr3_aa: CASSPASSSGRDVRTDTQYF
cdr3_nt: TGTGCCAGCAGTCCCGCATCCTCTAGCGGGAGGGATGTGCGCACAGATACGCAGTATTTT

clone_size: NA
j_call: TRBJ2-6
d_call: NA
v_call: TRBV6-5
cdr3_aa: CASSYLVYSGANVLTF
cdr3_nt: TGTGCCAGCAGTTACTTAGTCTACTCTGGGGCCAACGTCCTGACTTTC

clone_size: NA
j_call: TRBJ1-5
d_call: NA
v_call: TRBV10-3
cdr3_aa: CAITGQINQPQHF
cdr3_nt: TGTGCCATCACCGGACAGATCAATCAGCCCCAGCATTTT

clone_size: NA
j_call: TRBJ1-2
d_call: TRBD1
v_call: TRBV2
cdr3_aa: CASKGAPYGYTF
cdr3_nt: TGTGCCAGCAAGGGGGCCCCCTATGGCTACACCTTC

clone_size: once
j_call: TRBJ2-5
d_call: NA
v_call: TRBV20-1
cdr3_aa: CSIRGRLETQYF
cdr3_nt: TGCAGTATTAGGGGAAGATTGGAGACCCAGTACTTC

clone_size: NA
j_call: TRBJ2-7
d_call: NA
v_call: TRBV5-1
cdr3_aa: CASSWDISYEQYF
cdr3_nt: TGCGCCAGCAGCTGGGACATCTCCTACGAGCAGTACTTC

clone_size: few
j_call: TRBJ2-2
d_call: NA
v_call: TRBV27
cdr3_aa: CASRRVGGNTGELFF
cdr3_nt: TGTGCCAGCAGAAGGGTAGGAGGAAACACCGGGGAGCTGTTTTTT

clone_size: few
j_call: TRBJ1-1
d_call: NA
v_call: TRBV7-9
cdr3_aa: CASRATENTEAFF
cdr3_nt: TGTGCCAGCAGAGCGACAGAAAACACTGAAGCTTTCTTT

clone_size: NA
j_call: TRBJ1-2
d_call: NA
v_call: TRBV5-6
cdr3_aa: CASFATDYGYTF
cdr3_nt: TGTGCCAGCTTCGCCACTGACTATGGCTACACCTTC

clone_size: NA
j_call: TRBJ2-3
d_call: TRBD2
v_call: TRBV7-2
cdr3_aa: CASSSWTSGGADTQYF
cdr3_nt: TGTGCCAGCAGCTCCTGGACTAGCGGGGGGGCGGATACGCAGTATTTT

clone_size: few
j_call: TRBJ2-5
d_call: TRBD2
v_call: TRBV2
cdr3_aa: CASIQEGLAGAETQYF
cdr3_nt: TGTGCCAGCATTCAAGAGGGACTAGCGGGCGCAGAGACCCAGTACTTC

clone_size: few
j_call: TRBJ1-2
d_call: NA
v_call: TRBV12-3/TRBV12-4
cdr3_aa: CASSLVGPSPGYGYTF
cdr3_nt: TGTGCCAGCAGTTTAGTCGGGCCTTCCCCAGGTTATGGCTACACCTTC

clone_size: NA
j_call: TRBJ2-3
d_call: NA
v_call: TRBV12-3/TRBV12-4
cdr3_aa: CASSFPSGGLDYTQYF
cdr3_nt: TGTGCCAGCAGTTTTCCCTCCGGGGGCCTTGATTATACGCAGTATTTT

clone_size: few
j_call: TRBJ1-3
d_call: NA
v_call: TRBV12-3/TRBV12-4
cdr3_aa: CASSLEFDTGSGNTIYF
cdr3_nt: TGTGCCAGCAGTTTAGAGTTCGACACAGGGTCGGGAAACACCATATATTTT

clone_size: NA
j_call: TRBJ1-4
d_call: NA
v_call: TRBV12-3/TRBV12-4
cdr3_aa: CASSPPAGEKLFF
cdr3_nt: TGTGCCAGCAGTCCGCCGGCAGGCGAAAAACTGTTTTTT

clone_size: NA
j_call: TRBJ2-3
d_call: TRBD1
v_call: TRBV3-1
cdr3_aa: CASSRDRAGTDTQYF
cdr3_nt: TGTGCCAGCAGCCGGGACAGGGCTGGAACAGATACGCAGTATTTT

clone_size: NA
j_call: TRBJ1-1
d_call: TRBD1
v_call: TRBV12-3/TRBV12-4
cdr3_aa: CASSWGQGYMNTEAFF
cdr3_nt: TGTGCCAGCAGTTGGGGACAGGGGTACATGAACACTGAAGCTTTCTTT

clone_size: few
j_call: TRBJ1-6
d_call: TRBD1
v_call: TRBV4-3
cdr3_aa: CASSQERDRGNSPLHF
cdr3_nt: TGCGCCAGCAGCCAAGAGAGGGACAGGGGTAACTCACCCCTCCACTTT

clone_size: NA
j_call: TRBJ1-5
d_call: NA
v_call: TRBV12-3/TRBV12-4
cdr3_aa: CASKGEGNQPQHF
cdr3_nt: TGTGCCAGCAAGGGGGAGGGCAATCAGCCCCAGCATTTT

clone_size: many
j_call: TRBJ2-6
d_call: NA
v_call: TRBV5-1
cdr3_aa: CASSLDSSGANVLTF
cdr3_nt: TGTGCCAGCAGCCTGGACAGCTCTGGGGCCAACGTCCTGACTTTC

clone_size: many
j_call: TRBJ2-4
d_call: NA
v_call: TRBV6-6
cdr3_aa: CASSYGKYGKNIQYF
cdr3_nt: TGTGCCAGCAGTTACGGGAAGTACGGCAAAAACATTCAGTACTTC